The 12 T cell receptor beta chains given below trace back to one sample, sequenced in a study of blood T cell repertoires in COVID-19. Measured with immunoSEQ multiplex PCR; TCRdb has only the in-frame clones, and not every one. Of approximately 190,000 clones listed, around four fifths are singletons. Sequenced input: peripheral blood. These receptor sequences come from a human donor in a cohort sampled during active COVID-19.

The J gene is TRBJ1-2, the V gene TRBV7-2; D gene uncertain. The V gene's germline CDR1 is SGHTA and CDR2 FQGNSA. The CDR3 spans 13 residues. Trimming took 5 bases from V and 6 from J, leaving 13 bases between them. CDR3 protein: CASSPAGSDGYTF. DNA of the CDR3: TGTGCCAGCAGCCCGGCAGGTTCCGATGGCTACACCTTC.

This chain connects TRBV19 to TRBJ1-4; 7 positions agree with TRBD1. After removal of 6 bases from V and 6 bases from J, the junction contained 13 bases not matched to a gene. The CDR3 length is 16 residues. Germline V gene sequence: CDR1 LNHDA, CDR2 SQIVND (reference sequence). In DNA form, the CDR3 reads TGTGCCAGTAGGGTGCGTCGTGGGACAGAAGATGAAAAACTGTTTTTT. This translates into CASRVRRGTEDEKLFF.

The chain links TRBV15 to TRBJ2-1, with 14 nucleotides matching TRBD2. Germline-derived CDR1 and CDR2 are LNHNV and YYDKDF (reference sequence). The CDR3 runs to 15 residues. J was trimmed by 6 bases and V by 4 bases; bases with no gene match: 2. The CDR3 spells CATSKTSGRANEQFF. The CDR3 DNA follows: TGTGCCACCAGCAAGACTAGCGGGAGGGCCAATGAGCAGTTCTTC.

The chain couples TRBV27 to TRBJ1-5; D not certain. This CDR3 is built from 14 residues. Germline CDR1 is MNHEY and CDR2 is SMNVEV (reference sequence). Trimming cost V 4 bases and J 1 base, with 8 bases left between them. CDR3 protein: CASSSRGSNQPQHF. In DNA form, the CDR3 reads TGTGCCAGCAGTTCCCGAGGGAGCAATCAGCCCCAGCATTTT.

J is TRBJ2-7 and V is TRBV23-1, with 11 bases matching TRBD1. TRBV23-1 is sorted into the ORF group, with uncertain function. J lost 7 bases, V lost 2 bases, and 7 bases had no gene match. CDR3 size: 15 residues. The CDR3 DNA reads as TGCGCCAGCAGTCAACCGGGACAGGGGGAAAGGGAGCAGTACTTC. It yields the protein CASSQPGQGEREQYF.

The CDR3 sequence is CASSLGGGGTDTQYF. Written as DNA, the CDR3 is TGCGCCAGCAGCTTAGGCGGGGGGGGCACAGATACGCAGTATTTT. The V and J genes are TRBV5-1 and TRBJ2-3, with 9 nucleotides matching TRBD2. This CDR3 is 15 amino acids long. Germline lookup yields CDR1 SGHRS and CDR2 YFSETQ. V lost 2 bases to trimming and J lost 1 base; unmatched junction nucleotides: 2. The variable domain in full, with the rest retrieved from reference TRBV5-1 and TRBJ2-3, is KAGVTQTPRYLIKTRGQQVTLSCSPISGHRSVSWYQQTPGQGLQFLFEYFSETQRNKGNFPGRFSGRQFSNSRSEMNVSTLELGDSALYLCASSLGGGGTDTQYFGPGTRLTVL.

The chain is built from TRBV20-1 and TRBJ1-2, with a tentative D call TRBD1 (6 bases). Trimming left V 5 bases short and J 10 bases short, with 14 bases between. CDR1 is DFQATT and CDR2 is SNEGSKA in the germline V gene (reference sequence). The CDR3 runs to 11 residues. CDR3 nucleotides: TGCAGTGCTGGATTAACAGGGTTCTACACCTTC. Translated, it gives CSAGLTGFYTF.

A few counts support this clone. V gene TRBV27 combines with J gene TRBJ2-6; 7 positions match TRBD1. The ends lost 4 bases at V and 0 bases at J; junction bases unmatched: 6. The CDR3 spans 17 residues. Germline CDR1 and CDR2: MNHEY and SMNVEV (reference sequence). The CDR3 coding sequence is TGTGCCAGCAGTTCCGACAGGGTGGTCTCTGGGGCCAACGTCCTGACTTTC. Residues: CASSSDRVVSGANVLTF.

This rearrangement joins TRBV28 to TRBJ1-2, with 9 bases identical to TRBD1. The V segment lost 11 bases and the J segment 1 base; nucleotides outside the gene matches: 5. The CDR3 extends over 13 amino acids. The germline gives CDR1 MDHEN, CDR2 SYDVKM. The CDR3 is CAGATGGNYGYTF. The CDR3 nucleotides read TGTGCCGGCGCGACAGGGGGTAACTATGGCTACACCTTC.

The chain carries TRBV25-1 and TRBJ2-2; D is unresolved. The CDR3 extends over 13 amino acids. Germline CDR1 is MGHDK and CDR2 is SYGVNS. V was cut by 6 bases and J by 4 bases, with 9 bases left in between. The CDR3 region is CASSWASTGELFF. The CDR3 DNA follows: TGTGCCAGCAGCTGGGCGAGCACCGGGGAGCTGTTTTTT.

The gene calls are TRBV24-1 and TRBJ1-4, with 7 bases that match TRBD1. This CDR3 spans 13 amino acids. The junction had 3 bases not matched to a gene; V was cut back by 5 bases and J by 7 bases. Per the germline V gene, CDR1 is KGHDR and CDR2 is SFDVKD. CDR3 amino acids: CATSGAGGEKLFF. CDR3 DNA sequence: TGTGCCACCAGTGGAGCAGGGGGTGAAAAACTGTTTTTT.

V and J are TRBV6-1 and TRBJ1-3; 7 bases agree with TRBD1. CDR3 length: 15 amino acids. From germline, CDR1 is MNHNS and CDR2 SASEGT. Trimming at V came to 6 bases and at J to 0 bases, leaving 5 bases not matched to a gene. The CDR3 is CASRRGQRSGNTIYF. CDR3 DNA sequence: TGTGCCAGCAGGAGGGGGCAGCGCTCTGGAAACACCATATATTTT.